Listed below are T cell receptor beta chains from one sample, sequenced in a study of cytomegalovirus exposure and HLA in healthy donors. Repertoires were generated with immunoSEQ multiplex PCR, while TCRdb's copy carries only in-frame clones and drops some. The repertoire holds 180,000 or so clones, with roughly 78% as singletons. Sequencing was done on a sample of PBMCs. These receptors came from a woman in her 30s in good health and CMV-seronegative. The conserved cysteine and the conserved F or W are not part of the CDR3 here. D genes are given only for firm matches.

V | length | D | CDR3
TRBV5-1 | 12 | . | ASSLALTNEKLF
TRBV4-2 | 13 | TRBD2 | ASSQETSDFYEQY
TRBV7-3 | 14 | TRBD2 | ASSLSRTSGTYEQY
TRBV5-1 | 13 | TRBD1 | ASSLEGGPHNEQF
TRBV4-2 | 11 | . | ASSQGLRTEAF
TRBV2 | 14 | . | ASSEGVAGEDNEQF
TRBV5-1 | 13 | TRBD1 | ASSLATGGIDGHT
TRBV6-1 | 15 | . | ASSETGMGGRRVEQF
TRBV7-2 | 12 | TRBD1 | ASSLEGTGREQY
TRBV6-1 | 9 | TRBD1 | ASERTGRAF
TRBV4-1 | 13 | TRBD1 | ASSLGQGAAYEQY
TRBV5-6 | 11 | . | ASSPSRGETQY
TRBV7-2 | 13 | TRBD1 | ASSSRDRVSAEAF
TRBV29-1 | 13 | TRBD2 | SAKGSGGAYNEQF
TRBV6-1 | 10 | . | ASVPGAYEQY
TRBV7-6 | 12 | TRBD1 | ASSLVGQDSPLH
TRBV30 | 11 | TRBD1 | AWRDRGHYGYT
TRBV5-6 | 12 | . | ASSLVQGSGKLF